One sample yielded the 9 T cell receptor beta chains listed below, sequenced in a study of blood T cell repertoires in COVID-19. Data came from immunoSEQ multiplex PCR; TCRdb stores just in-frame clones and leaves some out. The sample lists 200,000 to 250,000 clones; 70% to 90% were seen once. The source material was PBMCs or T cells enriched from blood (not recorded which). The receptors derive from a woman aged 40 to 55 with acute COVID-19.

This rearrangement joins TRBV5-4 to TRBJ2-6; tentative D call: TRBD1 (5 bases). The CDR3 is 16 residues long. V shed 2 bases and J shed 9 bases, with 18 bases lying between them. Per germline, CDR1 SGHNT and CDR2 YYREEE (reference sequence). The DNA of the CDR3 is TGTGCCAGCAGCTTAAAATCGACAGCGCCCTTCAACGTCCTGACTTTC. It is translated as CASSLKSTAPFNVLTF.

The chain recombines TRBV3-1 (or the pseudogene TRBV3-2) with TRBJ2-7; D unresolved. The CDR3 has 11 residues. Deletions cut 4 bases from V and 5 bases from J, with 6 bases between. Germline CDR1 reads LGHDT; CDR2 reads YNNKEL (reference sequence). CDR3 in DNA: TGTGCCAGCAGCCGAGGTAACGAGCAGTACTTC. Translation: CASSRGNEQYF.

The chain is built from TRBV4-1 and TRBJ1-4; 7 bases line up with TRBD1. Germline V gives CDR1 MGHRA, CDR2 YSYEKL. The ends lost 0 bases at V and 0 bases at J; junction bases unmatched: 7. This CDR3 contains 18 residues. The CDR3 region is CASSQETGAVATNEKLFF. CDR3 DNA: TGCGCCAGCAGCCAAGAAACAGGGGCCGTTGCAACTAATGAAAAACTGTTTTTT.

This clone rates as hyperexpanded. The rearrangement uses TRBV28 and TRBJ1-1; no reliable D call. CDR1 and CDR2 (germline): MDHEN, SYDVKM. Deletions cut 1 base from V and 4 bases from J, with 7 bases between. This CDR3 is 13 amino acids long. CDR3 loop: CASSLLAVTEAFF. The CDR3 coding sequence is TGTGCCAGCAGTTTATTGGCAGTCACTGAAGCTTTCTTT.

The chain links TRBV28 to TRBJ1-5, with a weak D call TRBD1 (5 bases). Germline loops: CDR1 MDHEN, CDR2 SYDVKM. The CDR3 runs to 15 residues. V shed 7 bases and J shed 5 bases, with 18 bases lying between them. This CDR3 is CASTPWGGAHQPQHF. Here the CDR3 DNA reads TGTGCCAGCACCCCGTGGGGAGGGGCCCATCAGCCCCAGCATTTT. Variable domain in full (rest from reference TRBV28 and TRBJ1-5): DVKVTQSSRYLVKRTGEKVFLECVQDMDHENMFWYRQDPGLGLRLIYFSYDVKMKEKGDIPEGYSVSREKKERFSLILESASTNQTSMYLCASTPWGGAHQPQHFGDGTRLSIL.

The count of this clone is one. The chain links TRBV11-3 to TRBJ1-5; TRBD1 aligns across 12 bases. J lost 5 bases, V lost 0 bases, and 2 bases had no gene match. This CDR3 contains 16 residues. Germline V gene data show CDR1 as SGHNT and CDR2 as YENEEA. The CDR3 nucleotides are TGTGCCAGCAGCTTAGAGGGACAGGGGGCCGATCAGCCCCAGCATTTT. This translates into CASSLEGQGADQPQHF.

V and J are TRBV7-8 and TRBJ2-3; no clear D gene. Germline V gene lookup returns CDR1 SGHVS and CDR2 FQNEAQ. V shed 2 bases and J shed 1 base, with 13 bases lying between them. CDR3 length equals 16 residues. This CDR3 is CASSLFPSLGTDTQYF. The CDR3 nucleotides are TGTGCCAGCAGCTTATTTCCCTCCCTTGGCACAGATACGCAGTATTTT.

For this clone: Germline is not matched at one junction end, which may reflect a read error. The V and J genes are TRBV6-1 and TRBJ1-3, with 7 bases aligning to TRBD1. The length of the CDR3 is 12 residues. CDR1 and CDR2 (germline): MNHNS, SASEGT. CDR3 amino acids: CASSEFLNRGTF. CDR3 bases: TGTGCCAGCAGTGAATTCCTGAACAGGGGAACTTTT.

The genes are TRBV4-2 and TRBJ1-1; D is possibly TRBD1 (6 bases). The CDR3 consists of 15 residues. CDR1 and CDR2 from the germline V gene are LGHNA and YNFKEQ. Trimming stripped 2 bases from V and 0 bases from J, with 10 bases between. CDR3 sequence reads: CASSQPGDMNTEAFF. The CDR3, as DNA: TGTGCCAGCAGCCAACCAGGGGACATGAACACTGAAGCTTTCTTT.